Detailed here is one T cell receptor (beta chain). The data originate from a study of Ad26.COV2.S vaccination and SARS-CoV-2 variants. Trimming cost V 3 bases and J 5 bases; bases outside gene matches: 5. This CDR3 contains 15 residues. CDR1 SGDLS and CDR2 YYNGEE come from the germline V gene. Stated treatment: approximately 18 received Ad26.COV2.S at low or high dose, single or two shots; about 5 received placebo; per-sample allocation not given. Day 63 following the first vaccine or placebo injection was when the samples were taken. Clones were sequenced by immunoSEQ multiplex PCR, and TCRdb holds only the in-frame ones, with some missing. The sample has 350,000 to 400,000 clones, around 89% seen once; the top ten hold under 2%.

The V gene is TRBV9, the J gene TRBJ2-7; 13 bases map to TRBD2. The sequencing here drew on peripheral blood, taken in a trial of Ad26.COV2.S vaccine versus placebo. This receptor was taken from a person between 18 and 65 years old who received the Ad26.COV2.S COVID-19 vaccine or a placebo. As DNA, the CDR3 is TGTGCCAGCAGCGGACCGGGACTAGCGGGAAACGAGCAGTACTTC. Amino acids: CASSGPGLAGNEQYF.